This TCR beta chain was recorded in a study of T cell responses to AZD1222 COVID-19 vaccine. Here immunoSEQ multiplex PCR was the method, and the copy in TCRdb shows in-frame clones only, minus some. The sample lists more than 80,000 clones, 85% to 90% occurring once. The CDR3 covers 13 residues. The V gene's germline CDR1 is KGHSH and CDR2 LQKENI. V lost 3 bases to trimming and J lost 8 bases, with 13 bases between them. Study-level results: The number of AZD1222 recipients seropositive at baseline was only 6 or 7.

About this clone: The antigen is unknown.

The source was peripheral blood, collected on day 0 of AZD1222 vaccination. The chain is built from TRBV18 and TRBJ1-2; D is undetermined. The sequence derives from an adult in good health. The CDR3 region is CASSPSRDYGYTF. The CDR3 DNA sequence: TGTGCCAGCTCACCCTCGAGGGATTACGGCTACACCTTC.